This TCR beta chain originates from a study of cytomegalovirus exposure and HLA in healthy donors. On this clone itself: Its antigen remains unknown.

PCR employed 60 Vbeta and 13 Jbeta primers. Measured with immunoSEQ multiplex PCR; TCRdb has only the in-frame clones, and not every one. The top ten clones hold around an eighth of a sample with approximately 190,000 clones, approximately 80% of them seen once. General study points: Most CMV-associated TCR beta chains were later found to appear HLA-restricted. Researchers catalogued 160 or so TCR beta chains as cytomegalovirus-associated.

Germline lookup yields CDR1 SGHDN and CDR2 FVKESK. This CDR3 contains 15 residues. V gave up 5 bases and J gave up 4 bases; unmatched junction bases: 9. The chain is built from TRBV14 and TRBJ1-1, with 8 bases that match TRBD1. This TCR derives from a woman aged 30 to 39 in good health and CMV-seropositive. Material for sequencing was PBMCs. The CDR3 DNA reads as TGTGCCAGCAGCTCCGTTGGACAGGGCCTCACTGAAGCTTTCTTT. It translates to CASSSVGQGLTEAFF.